Listed below are T cell receptor beta chains from one sample, sequenced in a study of OX40 agonist ivuxolimab in advanced cancers. The method was immunoSEQ multiplex PCR; TCRdb's version includes in-frame clones alone and lacks a portion of them. The sample carries about 16,000 clones, 90% recorded once. The material was CD4+ or CD8+ T cells sorted from blood, obtained in a trial of the OX40 agonist ivuxolimab. These receptors were taken from an adult with an advanced solid tumor such as melanoma, head and neck, liver or kidney cancer. Each CDR3 is given with its conserved first and last residue. A D gene is named only where the DNA matches it firmly. A row's size may be missing; if present it is once, few, many or a size class.

CDR3 length	V gene	J gene	clone size	D gene	CDR3 protein	CDR3 DNA
16	TRBV9	TRBJ2-7	-	TRBD2	CASSAHPSGDLWEQYF	TGTGCCAGCAGCGCGCATCCTAGCGGGGACCTATGGGAGCAGTACTTC
12	TRBV10-3	TRBJ2-7	-	-	CATSEGPYEQYF	TGTGCCACCAGTGAAGGGCCCTACGAGCAGTACTTC
13	TRBV29-1	TRBJ2-1	-	-	CSVSGDLYNEQFF	TGCAGCGTTTCTGGGGATCTCTACAATGAGCAGTTCTTC
13	TRBV5-1	TRBJ1-1	-	-	CASTDVPNTEAFF	TGCGCCAGCACTGATGTGCCGAACACTGAAGCTTTCTTT
15	TRBV5-8	TRBJ2-5	-	TRBD1	CASSGGTGVQETQYF	TGTGCCAGCAGCGGTGGGACAGGGGTACAAGAGACCCAGTACTTC
11	TRBV5-6	TRBJ1-1	-	-	CASSLDLEAFF	TGTGCCAGCAGCTTGGACCTGGAAGCTTTCTTT
12	TRBV13	TRBJ2-3	once	-	CASTSSPDTQYF	TGTGCCAGCACCTCTTCTCCAGATACGCAGTATTTT
13	TRBV5-4	TRBJ1-1	-	-	CASRFAGDTEAFF	TGTGCCAGCAGATTTGCAGGGGACACTGAAGCTTTCTTT
17	TRBV27	TRBJ2-2	-	-	CATAVGVAFANTGELFF	TGTGCCACAGCAGTTGGGGTGGCATTTGCGAACACCGGGGAGCTGTTTTTT
16	TRBV27	TRBJ1-1	-	-	CASSSFRTEINTEAFF	TGTGCCAGCAGTTCCTTTCGGACAGAGATAAACACTGAAGCTTTCTTT